The 13 T cell receptor beta chains given below trace back to one sample, sequenced in a study of identical twins. TCRdb called the 5' RACE reads again in MiXCR, with one record for every CDR3 protein. The table includes 700,000 to 950,000 distinct CDR3 sequences, 9% to 15% detected once. This sample also belongs to another study, concerning yellow fever vaccine responses in identical twins.

The source material was PBMCs. The receptor source for this set is a woman younger than 30 in good health.

Ten or more counts support this clonotype. The chain links TRBV15 to TRBJ2-1, with 9 bases aligning to TRBD2. CDR3 size: 13 residues. Losses at the gene ends were 10 bases for V and 4 bases for J; bases not matched to a gene: 5. Per germline, CDR1 LNHNV and CDR2 YYDKDF (reference sequence). CDR3 region: CAISGGLYNEQFF. As DNA, the CDR3 is TGTGCCATTAGCGGGGGACTTTACAATGAGCAGTTCTTC.

This chain connects TRBV10-3 to TRBJ2-2, with 11 bases lining up with TRBD2. With 5 bases clipped from V and 5 bases from J, the junction kept 10 bases outside the gene matches. Germline V CDR1 and CDR2: ENHRY, SYGVKD. The CDR3 is 17 amino acids. The CDR3 bases are TGTGCCATCAGTCCCTTCAAGACTAGCGGGACGACCGGGGAGCTGTTTTTT. It codes for CAISPFKTSGTTGELFF.

The chain employs TRBV20-1 and TRBJ2-7; D unresolved. V lost 0 bases, J lost 2 bases, and 11 bases lay in between. The germline V gene encodes CDR1 DFQATT and CDR2 SNEGSKA (reference sequence). The CDR3 length is 14 residues. The DNA for the CDR3 is TGCAGTGCTAGAGATGGTGGGTTCCCCTACGAGCAGTACGTC. It encodes CSARDGGFPYEQYV.

This clonotype came up a few times. The CDR3 loop reads CSARDRLDLPSTDTQYF. The DNA of the CDR3 is TGCAGTGCTAGAGATCGTCTAGACCTTCCAAGCACAGATACGCAGTATTTT. V gene TRBV20-1 combines with J gene TRBJ2-3; D is unclear. Trimming left V 0 bases short and J 0 bases short, with 16 bases between. The CDR3 covers 17 residues. CDR1 is DFQATT, CDR2 SNEGSKA, per germline (reference sequence).

The chain couples TRBV12-3 or TRBV12-4 to TRBJ1-5, with D unclear. The V end was cut by 5 bases, the J end by 10 bases, with 21 bases between. This CDR3 region has 15 residues. The CDR3 DNA sequence: TGTGCCAGCAGTGCGTCCCCGGGCAGCTCTAGTCCCCAGCATTTT. Amino acids: CASSASPGSSSPQHF.

This clonotype was counted only a few times. The V call is TRBV24-1, the J call TRBJ1-5; TRBD1 matches 12 bases. Unmatched junction bases numbered 8, after V lost 3 bases and J lost 3 bases. The CDR3 totals 18 residues. Per the germline V gene, CDR1 is KGHDR and CDR2 is SFDVKD. This chain's CDR3 is CATSDARPGQGANQPQHF. DNA of the CDR3: TGTGCCACCAGTGATGCCCGCCCGGGACAGGGGGCCAATCAGCCCCAGCATTTT.

This clonotype has a handful of counts. The J gene is TRBJ1-5, the V gene TRBV7-8; D unclear. The CDR3 covers 14 residues. V was pared by 1 base and J by 6 bases, with 10 bases between. Germline V gene sequence: CDR1 SGHVS, CDR2 FQNEAQ. CDR3 nucleotide sequence: TGTGCCAGCAGCTTAGGCCAGGCGTTTCAGCCCCAGCATTTT. Protein product: CASSLGQAFQPQHF.

This clonotype appeared a few times. The J gene is TRBJ2-7, the V gene TRBV7-9, with a tentative D call TRBD1 (6 bases). The CDR3 length is 14 residues. Germline-derived CDR1 and CDR2 are SEHNR and FQNEAQ (reference sequence). The V gene lost 10 bases and the J gene lost 6 bases, with 22 bases spanning the gap. CDR3 sequence: CATLGDTGEIEQYF. CDR3 DNA sequence: TGTGCCACCCTAGGGGACACCGGGGAAATCGAGCAGTACTTC.

This clonotype appeared a few times. This sequence joins TRBV3-1 and TRBJ2-7, with TRBD2 identical over 7 bases. The V gene end was trimmed by 2 bases and the J gene end by 0 bases; junction bases not matched to a gene: 13. The CDR3 runs 18 residues. CDR1 is LGHDT and CDR2 is YNNKEL in the germline V gene (reference sequence). Here the CDR3 reads CASSQQSSWGGSSYEQYF. CDR3 coding DNA: TGTGCCAGCAGCCAACAAAGTTCTTGGGGCGGGAGCTCCTACGAGCAGTACTTC.

This chain connects TRBV10-3 to TRBJ2-7; the match to TRBD2 covers 7 bases. V gave up 10 bases and J gave up 5 bases; unmatched junction bases: 8. The germline V gene has CDR1 ENHRY and CDR2 SYGVKD. The length of the CDR3 is 12 residues. For the CDR3, the DNA is TGTGCCAGCGGACTAGAGATGCACGAGCAGTACTTC. Translation gives CASGLEMHEQYF.

The chain employs TRBV4-1 and TRBJ2-2, with 11 bases matching TRBD1. CDR1 is MGHRA and CDR2 is YSYEKL in the germline V gene. Losses at the gene ends were 2 bases for V and 2 bases for J; bases not matched to a gene: 4. The CDR3 is 17 residues long. This chain's CDR3 is CASSQLGQGANTGELFF. The CDR3 nucleotides are TGCGCCAGCAGCCAACTAGGACAGGGGGCTAACACCGGGGAGCTGTTTTTT.

This clonotype was seen more than once but under ten times. The chain has TRBV20-1 and TRBJ2-1; D is unresolved. CDR1 is DFQATT, CDR2 SNEGSKA, per germline (reference sequence). V was trimmed by 0 bases and J by 9 bases, leaving 15 bases between them. The CDR3 contains 14 residues. This CDR3 reads CSARDLSGDAEQFF. Here the CDR3 DNA reads TGCAGTGCTAGAGATCTTTCCGGAGACGCTGAGCAGTTCTTC.

The chain combines TRBV2 with TRBJ1-2; TRBD1 agrees at 11 bases. Germline assignment: CDR1 SNHLY and CDR2 FYNNEI. The ends lost 5 bases at V and 0 bases at J; junction bases unmatched: 8. This CDR3 contains 17 residues. Here the CDR3 reads CASSTPGQGVPNYGYTF. Here the CDR3 DNA reads TGTGCCAGCAGTACGCCGGGACAGGGGGTTCCTAACTATGGCTACACCTTC.